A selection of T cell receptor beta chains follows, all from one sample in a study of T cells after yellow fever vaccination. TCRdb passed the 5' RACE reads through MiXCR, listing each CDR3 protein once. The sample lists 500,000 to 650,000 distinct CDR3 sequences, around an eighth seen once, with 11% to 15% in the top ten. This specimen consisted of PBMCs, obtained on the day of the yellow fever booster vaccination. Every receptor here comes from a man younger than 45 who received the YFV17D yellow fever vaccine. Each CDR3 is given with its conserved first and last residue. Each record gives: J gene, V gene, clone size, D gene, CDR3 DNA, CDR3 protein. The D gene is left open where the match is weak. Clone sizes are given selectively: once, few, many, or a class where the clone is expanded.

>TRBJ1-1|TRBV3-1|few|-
TGTGCCAGCAGCCATTTCACAGGACGAGCTTTCTTT
CASSHFTGRAFF
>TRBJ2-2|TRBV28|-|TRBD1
TGTGCCACCCAGGGACAGGGAGGTTCACTCGGGGAGCTGTTTTTT
CATQGQGGSLGELFF
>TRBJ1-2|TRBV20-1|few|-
TGCAGTGCTAGTTCAGTTGTATTTGGCTACACCTTC
CSASSVVFGYTF
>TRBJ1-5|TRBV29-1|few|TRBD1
TGCAGCGTTGCAGGGGGCCGCGATAGCAATCAGCCCCAGCATTTT
CSVAGGRDSNQPQHF
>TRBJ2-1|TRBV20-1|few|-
TGCAGTGCCCAAAGATTTGAGCAGTTCTTC
CSAQRFEQFF
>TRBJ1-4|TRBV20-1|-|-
TGCAGTGCTAGGGAAGGAACTAATGAAAAACTGTTTTTT
CSAREGTNEKLFF
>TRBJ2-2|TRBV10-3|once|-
TGTGCCATCAGTGATGTGAACACCGGGGAGCTGTTTTTT
CAISDVNTGELFF
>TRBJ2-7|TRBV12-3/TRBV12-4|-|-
TGTGCCAGCAGCCCAAGTCATACGGGGGCCGACGAGCAGTACTTC
CASSPSHTGADEQYF
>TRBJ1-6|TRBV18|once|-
TGTGCCAGCTCACAGGACAGCGCCAATTCACCCCTCCACTTT
CASSQDSANSPLHF
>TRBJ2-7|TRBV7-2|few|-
TGTGCCAGCAGCTTAAGTTCGGGAGTACTGAACGAGCAGTACTTC
CASSLSSGVLNEQYF
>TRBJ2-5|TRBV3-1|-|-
TGTGCCAGCAGCCAACCGACGGAGACCCAGTACTTC
CASSQPTETQYF
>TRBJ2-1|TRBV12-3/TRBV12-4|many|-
TGTGCCAGCAGTTTAGTTGGCCACAATGAGCAGTTCTTC
CASSLVGHNEQFF
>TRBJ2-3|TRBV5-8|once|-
TGTGCCAGCAGCTTGGAAGAGAGCAGAGGGGCAGATACGCAGTATTTT
CASSLEESRGADTQYF
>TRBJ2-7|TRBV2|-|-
TGTGCCAGCAGCCCAGGACAGTATACCTACGAGCAGTACTTC
CASSPGQYTYEQYF
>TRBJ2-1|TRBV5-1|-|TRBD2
TGCGCCAGCAGCTCCCCCACAGCGGGGGGCTACAATGAGCAGTTCTTC
CASSSPTAGGYNEQFF
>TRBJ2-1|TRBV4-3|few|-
TGCGCCAGCAGCCAAGGACAGATCAATGAGCAGTTCTTC
CASSQGQINEQFF
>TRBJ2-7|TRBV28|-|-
TGTGCCAGCAGGGGGCCTGCGCTGCGCTCCTACGAGCAGTACTTC
CASRGPALRSYEQYF
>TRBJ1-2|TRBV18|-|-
TGTGCCAGCTCACGTCCCGGGAAGGTAAACTATGGCTACACCTTC
CASSRPGKVNYGYTF
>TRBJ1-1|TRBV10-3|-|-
TGTGCCATCAGTGAAGGACGGACGAACACTGAAGCTTTCTTT
CAISEGRTNTEAFF
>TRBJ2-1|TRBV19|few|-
TGTGCCAGTAGTATACGTGTCAAAACAGCCTACAATGAGCAGTTCTTC
CASSIRVKTAYNEQFF
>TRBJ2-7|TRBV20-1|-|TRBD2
TGCAGTGCTAGACGAATAGCGGGAGGGGACGAGCAGTACTTC
CSARRIAGGDEQYF
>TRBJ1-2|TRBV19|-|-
TGTGCCAGTAGTATACGCGGGGGCGATGGCTACACCTTC
CASSIRGGDGYTF
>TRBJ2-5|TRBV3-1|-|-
TGTGCCAGCAGCCAACATAAAGAGACCCAGTACTTC
CASSQHKETQYF
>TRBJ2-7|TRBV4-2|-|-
TGTGCCAGCAGCCAAGACCGCGTCTCCTGCGAGCAGTACTTC
CASSQDRVSCEQYF
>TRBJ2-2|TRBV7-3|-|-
TGTGCCAGCAGTCTGTGGGTGCGGGGCACCGGGGAGCTGTTTTTT
CASSLWVRGTGELFF
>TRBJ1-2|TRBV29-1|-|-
TGCAGCGTTGAGCGGGGTGTAGGGTATGGCTACACCTTC
CSVERGVGYGYTF
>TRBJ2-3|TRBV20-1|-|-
TGCAGTGCCCGGAAGGTTGGGGGAGGGGGTACTTTT
CSARKVGGGGTF
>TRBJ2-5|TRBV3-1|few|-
TGTGCCAGCAGCCAATGGGGCGTAGGGGAGACCCAGTACTTC
CASSQWGVGETQYF
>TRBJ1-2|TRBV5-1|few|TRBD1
TGCGCCAGCAGCACCGGGACAGGGGGTTATGGCTACACCTTC
CASSTGTGGYGYTF